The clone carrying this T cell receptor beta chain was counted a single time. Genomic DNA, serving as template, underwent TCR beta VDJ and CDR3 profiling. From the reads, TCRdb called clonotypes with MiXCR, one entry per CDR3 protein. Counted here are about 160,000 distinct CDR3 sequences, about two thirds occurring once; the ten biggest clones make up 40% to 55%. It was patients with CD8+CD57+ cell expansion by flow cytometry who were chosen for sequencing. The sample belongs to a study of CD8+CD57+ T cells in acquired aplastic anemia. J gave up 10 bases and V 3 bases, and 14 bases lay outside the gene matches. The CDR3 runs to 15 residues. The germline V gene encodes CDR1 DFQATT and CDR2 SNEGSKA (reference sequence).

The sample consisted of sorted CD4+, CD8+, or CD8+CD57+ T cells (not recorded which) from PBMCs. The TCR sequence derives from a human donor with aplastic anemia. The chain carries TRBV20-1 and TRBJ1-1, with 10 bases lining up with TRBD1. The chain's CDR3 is CSASPRDRGFVSAFF. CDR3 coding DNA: TGCAGTGCTAGCCCGAGGGACAGGGGTTTCGTTTCAGCTTTCTTT.